This is a list of T cell receptor beta chains from one sample in a study of OX40 agonist ivuxolimab in advanced cancers. Produced via immunoSEQ multiplex PCR; TCRdb's table is partial and in-frame only. This table has 60,000 to 65,000 clones, about 80% appearing once. The starting material was CD4+ or CD8+ T cells sorted from blood, obtained in a trial of the OX40 agonist ivuxolimab. The receptors were sampled from an adult with an advanced solid tumor such as melanoma, head and neck, liver or kidney cancer. The CDR3 runs from the conserved cysteine through the conserved F or W. The order of the fields is V gene, D gene, clone size, CDR3 length, J gene, CDR3 DNA, CDR3 protein. The D gene is left open where the match is weak. Size is stated for part of the rows, as once, few or many counts, or as a class when the clone is expanded.

>TRBV6-1|NA|NA|15|TRBJ1-5
TGTGCCAGCAGTGTCGAGGGGCGGAAAAATCAGCCCCAGCATTTT
CASSVEGRKNQPQHF
>TRBV5-1|NA|many|16|TRBJ2-2
TGCGCCAGCAGCTTGGACTCTAGCCTAAACACCGGGGAGCTGTTTTTT
CASSLDSSLNTGELFF
>TRBV5-6|NA|NA|14|TRBJ2-3
TGTGCCAGCAGCCCCACGGTCCCTACAGATACGCAGTATTTT
CASSPTVPTDTQYF
>TRBV5-8|TRBD1|NA|17|TRBJ1-6
TGTGCCAGCAGCCCTAGACAGGGGAGCTGGTTTAATTCACCCCTCCACTTT
CASSPRQGSWFNSPLHF
>TRBV14|NA|NA|16|TRBJ1-2
TGTGCCAGCAGCCGAAGCTCTACGGTAATAAACTATGGCTACACCTTC
CASSRSSTVINYGYTF
>TRBV29-1|NA|NA|16|TRBJ1-4
TGCAGCTTCCAGGTTACCGGATCAGCAACTAATGAAAAACTGTTTTTT
CSFQVTGSATNEKLFF
>TRBV29-1|NA|NA|14|TRBJ2-1
TGCAGCGTTGAGGGCCGACTCTCCTACAATGAGCAGTTCTTC
CSVEGRLSYNEQFF
>TRBV2|NA|NA|13|TRBJ1-5
TGTGCCAGCAGTGGAGAGAGCAATCAGCCCCAGCATTTT
CASSGESNQPQHF
>TRBV30|TRBD1|few|14|TRBJ2-2
TGTGCCTGGAGTAAGACAGGGGCTGGAGGGGAGCTGTTTTTT
CAWSKTGAGGELFF
>TRBV20-1|NA|NA|11|TRBJ2-3
TGCAGTGCACCGAGGGGAGATACGCAGTATTTT
CSAPRGDTQYF
>TRBV27|TRBD2|NA|16|TRBJ2-3
TGTGCCAGCAGCTTTATTGGGCTAGCGGTCTCAGATACGCAGTATTTT
CASSFIGLAVSDTQYF
>TRBV5-1|NA|NA|14|TRBJ2-2
TGCGCCAGCAGCTCGGACTTCTCGTCCTGGGAGCTGTTTTTT
CASSSDFSSWELFF
>TRBV6-1|NA|NA|18|TRBJ1-1
TGTGCCAGCAGTCAAGGGGGGGGACACCTTAGGGGCGACACTGAAGCTTTCTTT
CASSQGGGHLRGDTEAFF
>TRBV7-7|NA|NA|13|TRBJ2-5
TGTGCCAGCAGCCGAGACAGGCAAGAGACCCAGTACTTC
CASSRDRQETQYF
>TRBV4-1|NA|few|15|TRBJ1-1
TGCGCCAGCAGCCCCAGGTCCGGGTTTAGCACTGAAGCTTTCTTT
CASSPRSGFSTEAFF
>TRBV5-4|NA|NA|16|TRBJ2-7
TGTGCCAGCAGCTTGGACAGTGTAAGGAGCTCCTACGAGCAGTACTTC
CASSLDSVRSSYEQYF
>TRBV7-2|NA|NA|12|TRBJ1-2
TGTGCCAGCAGCCCACAAAACTATGGCTACACCTTC
CASSPQNYGYTF
>TRBV5-4|TRBD2|NA|17|TRBJ2-7
TGTGCCAGCAGCTTGGAGGGAGGGACTAGCGGGCGGTACGAGCAGTACTTC
CASSLEGGTSGRYEQYF
>TRBV7-2|TRBD1|NA|15|TRBJ1-2
TGTGCCAGCAGCTTAGGATGGACAGGTGCTTATGGCTACACCTTC
CASSLGWTGAYGYTF
>TRBV6-5|NA|NA|14|TRBJ1-3
TGTGCCAGCAGTGTAGGTTTGAGTGGAAACACCATATATTTT
CASSVGLSGNTIYF
>TRBV10-3|NA|NA|14|TRBJ2-7
TGTGCCATCAGTGAGAAAGACAGGTTGCGGGAGCAGTACTTC
CAISEKDRLREQYF
>TRBV5-1|NA|NA|14|TRBJ2-4
TGCGCCAGCAGCTTGGGGTTTGGGGATGGTATTCAGTACTTC
CASSLGFGDGIQYF
>TRBV5-1|NA|NA|16|TRBJ2-7
TGCGCCAGCAGCTTGGCCTTAACCGCCGGGTCCCACGAGCAGTACTTC
CASSLALTAGSHEQYF
>TRBV19|NA|NA|14|TRBJ2-5
TGTGCCAGTAGCCAAACAGCCTACCAAGAGACCCAGTACTTC
CASSQTAYQETQYF
>TRBV25-1|TRBD1|once|15|TRBJ1-1
TGTGCCAGCAGTGAATTAGGGGGCGTGAACACTGAAGCTTTCTTT
CASSELGGVNTEAFF
>TRBV29-1|NA|NA|14|TRBJ2-1
TGCAGCGTGAGCCAGGGGACACACGACAATGAGCAGTTCTTC
CSVSQGTHDNEQFF
>TRBV2|TRBD2|NA|13|TRBJ2-3
TGTGCCACCAGACTAGCGGGGGGGGATACGCAGTATTTT
CATRLAGGDTQYF
>TRBV5-1|NA|NA|12|TRBJ1-2
TGCGCCAGCAGTACCTTTGGATATGGCTACACCTTC
CASSTFGYGYTF
>TRBV6-6|NA|NA|14|TRBJ1-1
TGTGCCAGCAGTCCCGCGGGGCGGGACACTGAAGCTTTCTTT
CASSPAGRDTEAFF
>TRBV30|NA|few|15|TRBJ1-5
TGTGCCTGGAGTGAAAAGTGGGGGCTTGGTCAGCCCCAGCATTTT
CAWSEKWGLGQPQHF
>TRBV7-3|NA|NA|12|TRBJ2-1
TGTGCCAGCAGCTTTGGCTTCGGTGAGCAGTTCTTC
CASSFGFGEQFF
>TRBV5-4|TRBD1|NA|14|TRBJ2-7
TGTGCCAGCAGCTCCGGGACAGGGATTAGCGAGCAGTACTTC
CASSSGTGISEQYF
>TRBV11-3|NA|NA|15|TRBJ2-2
TGTGCCAGCAGCTTATGGGGGGCTCGCACCGGGGAGCTGTTTTTT
CASSLWGARTGELFF
>TRBV15|TRBD2|NA|14|TRBJ2-7
TGTGCCACCAGCAGAGCCGGGACTACCTACGAGCAGTACTTC
CATSRAGTTYEQYF
>TRBV10-2|NA|NA|13|TRBJ1-2
TGCGCCAGCAGTGAGTCATTACAGTCTCTCTACACCTTC
CASSESLQSLYTF
>TRBV7-2|NA|NA|16|TRBJ2-7
TGTGCCAGCAGCTTAGTTGGCGGGGACAGCTCCTACGAGCAGTACTTC
CASSLVGGDSSYEQYF
>TRBV7-8|NA|NA|17|TRBJ2-6
TGTGCCAGCAGCCGTAACCGGGGAGCCTCTGGGGCCAACGTCCTGACTTTC
CASSRNRGASGANVLTF
>TRBV6-5|NA|NA|14|TRBJ2-6
TGTGCCAGCTACAGGGGAGGTGGGGCCAACGTCCTGACTTTC
CASYRGGGANVLTF
>TRBV5-1|NA|NA|14|TRBJ1-6
TGCGCCAGCAGCTACGACACCCTAGGTTCACCCCTCCACTTT
CASSYDTLGSPLHF
>TRBV6-1|NA|NA|13|TRBJ1-2
TGTGCCAGCAGTGAAGCGGATCAATCTCCCTACACCTTC
CASSEADQSPYTF
>TRBV9|NA|NA|15|TRBJ1-3
TGTGCCAGCAGCGCCGACGTTGAGCCCGGAAACACCATATATTTT
CASSADVEPGNTIYF
>TRBV5-1|TRBD1|NA|16|TRBJ1-6
TGCGCCAGCAGCTTGATTGCGCGACAGGGTGATTCACCCCTCCACTTT
CASSLIARQGDSPLHF
>TRBV4-1|NA|NA|18|TRBJ1-6
TGCGCCAGCAGCCAAGATCTTCAAGGGAGCTCCTATAATTCACCCCTCCACTTT
CASSQDLQGSSYNSPLHF
>TRBV10-3|NA|NA|12|TRBJ2-7
TGTGCCATCAGTGAGGGGGGGTACGAGCAGTACTTC
CAISEGGYEQYF
>TRBV5-1|TRBD1|NA|16|TRBJ2-2
TGCGCCAGCAGCCCCGGGACAGGCCCCTCGGGCGGGGAGCTGTTTTTT
CASSPGTGPSGGELFF
>TRBV7-9|NA|few|15|TRBJ2-1
TGTGCCAGCAGCTTAGAAGGGGGAGCCTACAATGAGCAGTTCTTC
CASSLEGGAYNEQFF
>TRBV19|NA|NA|12|TRBJ1-2
TGTGCCAGTACCCTGGAGAGGGAGGGCTACACCTTC
CASTLEREGYTF
>TRBV14|NA|NA|11|TRBJ2-5
TGTGCCAGCAGCCACGGGGAGACCCAGTACTTC
CASSHGETQYF
>TRBV5-1|TRBD1|NA|15|TRBJ2-1
TGCGCCAGCAGCTCGGGACAGGGAGGGTTGGCATGGCAGTTCTTC
CASSSGQGGLAWQFF
>TRBV2|NA|NA|12|TRBJ1-2
TGTGCCAGCAGTGTTGGTGAAGAGCACTACACCTTC
CASSVGEEHYTF
>TRBV2|NA|NA|14|TRBJ1-1
TGTGCCAGCAGTGCCGGGTTGGGGAACACTGAAGCTTTCTTT
CASSAGLGNTEAFF
>TRBV7-2|NA|NA|17|TRBJ1-1
TGTGCCAGCAGCTTCTTCCAGGGGAAGCTAGTGAACACTGAAGCTTTCTTT
CASSFFQGKLVNTEAFF
>TRBV5-1|NA|NA|13|TRBJ1-5
TGCGCCAGCAGCTTGGTATCCGATCAGCCCCAGCATTTT
CASSLVSDQPQHF